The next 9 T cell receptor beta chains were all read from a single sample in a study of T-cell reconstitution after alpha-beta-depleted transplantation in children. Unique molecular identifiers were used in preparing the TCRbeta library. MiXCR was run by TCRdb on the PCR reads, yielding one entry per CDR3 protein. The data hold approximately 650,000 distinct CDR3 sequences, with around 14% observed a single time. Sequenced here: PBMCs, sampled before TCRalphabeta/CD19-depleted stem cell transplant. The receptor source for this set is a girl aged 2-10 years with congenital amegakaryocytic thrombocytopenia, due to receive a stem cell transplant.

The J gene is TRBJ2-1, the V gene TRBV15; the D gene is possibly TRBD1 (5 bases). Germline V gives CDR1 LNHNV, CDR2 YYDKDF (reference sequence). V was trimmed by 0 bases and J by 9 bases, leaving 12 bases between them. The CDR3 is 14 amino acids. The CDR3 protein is CATSRDGRDGEQFF. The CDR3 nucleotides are TGTGCCACCAGCAGAGATGGCAGGGATGGTGAGCAGTTCTTC.

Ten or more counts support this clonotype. This CDR3 reads CASSLDSHEQYF. The CDR3 DNA reads TGCGCCAGCAGCTTGGACAGCCACGAGCAGTACTTC. V usage is TRBV5-1 and J usage is TRBJ2-7; D is unresolved. Germline CDR1 SGHRS, CDR2 YFSETQ. The V and J ends lost 0 bases and 5 bases respectively, with 6 bases between them. CDR3 length: 12 residues.

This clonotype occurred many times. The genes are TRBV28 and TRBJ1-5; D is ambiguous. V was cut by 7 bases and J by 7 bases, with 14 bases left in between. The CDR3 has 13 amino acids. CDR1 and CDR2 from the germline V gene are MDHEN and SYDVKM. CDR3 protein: CASKVGFGQPQHF. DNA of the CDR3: TGTGCCAGCAAGGTTGGCTTCGGGCAGCCCCAGCATTTT.

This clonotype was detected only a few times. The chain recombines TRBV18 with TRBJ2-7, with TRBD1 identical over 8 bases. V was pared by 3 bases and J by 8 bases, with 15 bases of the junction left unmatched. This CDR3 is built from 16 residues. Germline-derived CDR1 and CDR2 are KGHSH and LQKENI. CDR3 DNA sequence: TGTGCCAGCTCACCCGGGGTATACAGGGGGTTTTTCAAGCAGTACTTC. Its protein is CASSPGVYRGFFKQYF. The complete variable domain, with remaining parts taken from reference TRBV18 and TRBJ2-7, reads NAGVMQNPRHLVRRRGQEARLRCSPMKGHSHVYWYRQLPEEGLKFMVYLQKENIIDESGMPKERFSAEFPKEGPSILRIQQVVRGDSAAYFCASSPGVYRGFFKQYFGPGTRLTVT.

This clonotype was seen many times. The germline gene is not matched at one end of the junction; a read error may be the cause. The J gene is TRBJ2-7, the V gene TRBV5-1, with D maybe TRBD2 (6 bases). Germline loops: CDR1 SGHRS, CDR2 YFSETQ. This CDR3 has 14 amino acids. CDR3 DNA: TGCGCCAGCAGCTTGGCGGGAGTCTCCCACGAGCAGTACTTC. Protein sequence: CASSLAGVSHEQYF. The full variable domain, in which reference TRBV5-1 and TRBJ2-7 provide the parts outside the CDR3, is KAGVTQTPRYLIKTRGQQVTLSCSPISGHRSVSWYQQTPGQGLQFLFEYFSETQRNKGNFPGRFSGRQFSNSRSEMNVSTLELGDSALYLCASSLAGVSHEQYFGPGTRLTVT.

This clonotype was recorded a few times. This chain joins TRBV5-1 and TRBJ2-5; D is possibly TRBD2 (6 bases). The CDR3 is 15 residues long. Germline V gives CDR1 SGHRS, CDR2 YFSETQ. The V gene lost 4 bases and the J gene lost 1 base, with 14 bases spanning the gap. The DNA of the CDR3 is TGCGCCAGCAGCACGCAGCGGGTGCTCCAAGAGACCCAGTACTTC. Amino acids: CASSTQRVLQETQYF.

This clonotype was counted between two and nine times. The CDR3 DNA reads as TGTGCCAGCGGTTGGGGACACCGCGTGGGAACCGGGGAGCTGTTTTTT. Its translation: CASGWGHRVGTGELFF. The genes are TRBV12-3 or TRBV12-4 and TRBJ2-2, with D tentatively TRBD1 (6 bases). CDR3 length equals 16 residues. Between the trimmed V and J ends, which lost 8 bases and 5 bases, there was a span of 21 bases.

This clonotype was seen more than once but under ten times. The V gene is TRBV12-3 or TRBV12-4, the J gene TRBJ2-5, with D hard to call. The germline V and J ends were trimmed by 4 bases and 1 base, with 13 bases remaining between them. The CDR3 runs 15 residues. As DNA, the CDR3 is TGTGCCAGCAGTTCGAACGACTTTGGCCAAGAGACCCAGTACTTC. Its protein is CASSSNDFGQETQYF.

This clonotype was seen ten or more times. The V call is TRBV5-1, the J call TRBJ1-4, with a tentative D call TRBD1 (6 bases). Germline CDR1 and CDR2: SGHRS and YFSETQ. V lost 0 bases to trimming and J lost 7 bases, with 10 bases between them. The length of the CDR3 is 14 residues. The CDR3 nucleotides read TGCGCCAGCAGCTTGGAACAGGGTGGTGAAAAACTGTTTTTT. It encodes CASSLEQGGEKLFF.